This T cell receptor beta chain was profiled in a study of CD8 T cells in Susac syndrome. The authors carried out high-throughput sequencing of TCR beta. They applied it to CD8+ and CD4+ T cells obtained from blood. The multiple sclerosis controls, all treatment-naive patients, had relapsing-remitting disease that was stable or active. Negative isolation was applied to CD8+ and CD4+ T cells, and FACS enrichment was applied to TEMRA cells. Random hexamers were used to reverse transcribe the RNA input (about 0.5 to 1 ug). immunoSEQ multiplex PCR amplified TCR beta CDR3 across 54 Vbeta, 13 Jbeta. TCRdb reprocessed the immunoSEQ multiplex PCR reads with MiXCR, giving one entry per CDR3 protein. Here the sample spans under 200,000 distinct CDR3 sequences, about 95% being singletons. Trimming took 1 base from V and 7 from J, leaving 8 bases between them. This CDR3 has 12 amino acids. Looked up from germline, CDR1 is SNHLY and CDR2 is FYNNEI.

The chain is built from TRBV2 and TRBJ2-7; D gene uncertain. The specimen sequenced was CD8+ T cells from PBMCs. The receptor was derived from a human donor with multiple sclerosis. In DNA, the CDR3 is TGTGCCAGCAGTGAAGGGTATCGAGAGCAGTACTTC. Translating gives CASSEGYREQYF.